Each of the 12 T cell receptor beta chains below was sequenced from the same sample in a study of graft-versus-host responses after intestinal transplantation (dated by TCRdb to the early 2020s). The receptor library was made with the immunoSEQ multiplex PCR assay. TCRdb stores this immuneACCESS table with in-frame sequences only. Part of the clones is absent; in the studies checked, under half of the shortfall reflects unresolved V genes, and no reason is known for the rest. The sample has over 75,000 clones on record, 85% to 95% of them singletons. The ten biggest clones cover about 0.072% of the sample. Which antigens these TCRs recognize remains unknown. The time point label here, explained by the study, means: cells obtained before transplantation from donor or recipient. This specimen was unstimulated CD8+ T cells sorted from spleen or lymph node cells, taken before transplant. The receptors were gathered from a human donor who was the organ donor for an intestinal transplant.

The chain employs TRBV13 and TRBJ2-5; TRBD2 might be the D (6 bases). Germline CDR1 and CDR2: PRHDT and FYEKMQ (reference sequence). The CDR3 totals 15 residues. The ends were cut back, 5 bases at V and 4 bases at J, with 17 bases in the middle. Here the CDR3 reads CASSDVRRAGETQYF. In nucleotides, the CDR3 is TGTGCCAGCAGCGACGTCCGGAGGGCTGGAGAGACCCAGTACTTC. Supplemented by reference TRBV13 and TRBJ2-5, the full variable domain reads AAGVIQSPRHLIKEKRETATLKCYPIPRHDTVYWYQQGPGQDPQFLISFYEKMQSDKGSIPDRFSAQQFSDYHSELNMSSLELGDSALYFCASSDVRRAGETQYFGPGTRLLVL.

This clone has more than one count but fewer than ten. This chain connects TRBV5-4 to TRBJ1-2, with TRBD1 identical over 7 bases. The germline V gene encodes CDR1 SGHNT and CDR2 YYREEE (reference sequence). This CDR3 region has 12 residues. V lost 3 bases and J lost 6; bases outside the gene matches: 2. CDR3 amino acids: CASSSTGNGYTF. The CDR3 bases are TGTGCCAGCAGCTCGACAGGGAATGGCTACACCTTC.

V is TRBV18 and J is TRBJ1-2; no definite D call. CDR3 length equals 17 residues. Trimming pared 1 base from V and 3 bases from J, leaving 18 bases between. Germline V gene data show CDR1 as KGHSH and CDR2 as LQKENI. CDR3 loop: CASSPRTGLAPDYGYTF. In DNA, the CDR3 is TGTGCCAGCTCACCACGGACGGGGTTGGCTCCCGACTATGGCTACACCTTC.

The V call is TRBV27, the J call TRBJ2-1; the D gene is possibly TRBD2 (6 bases). Deletions cut 6 bases from V and 2 bases from J, with 11 bases between. CDR1 is MNHEY and CDR2 is SMNVEV in the germline V gene (reference sequence). This CDR3 has 14 residues. CDR3 bases: TGTGCCAGCAGGGGACTGGCTACCTACAATGAGCAGTTCTTC. This encodes CASRGLATYNEQFF.

The rearrangement links TRBV7-9 to TRBJ2-5, with D maybe TRBD1 (5 bases). Germline lookup yields CDR1 SEHNR and CDR2 FQNEAQ (reference sequence). The CDR3 runs to 14 residues. V was shortened by 3 bases and J by 4 bases, with 12 bases between the two germline ends. The CDR3 nucleotides are TGTGCCAGCAGCTTCCCAGGGCCTTCAGAGACCCAGTACTTC. Protein: CASSFPGPSETQYF.

CDR3 DNA: TGTGCCAGCAGTCGACAGGGTGATGAAAAACTGTTTTTT. This sequence encodes CASSRQGDEKLFF. The rearrangement uses TRBV28 and TRBJ1-4, with 7 bases that match TRBD1. V was clipped by 5 bases and J by 6 bases; unmatched bases: 3. Germline CDR1 and CDR2: MDHEN and SYDVKM. There are 13 residues in the CDR3.

The chain couples TRBV28 to TRBJ2-1; 7 bases agree with TRBD2. The germline gives CDR1 MDHEN, CDR2 SYDVKM. V lost 6 bases to trimming and J lost 4 bases; unmatched junction nucleotides: 9. The CDR3 has 15 residues. The CDR3 here is CASSFSSGDYNEQFF. The CDR3 coding sequence is TGTGCCAGCAGCTTCTCTAGCGGAGATTACAATGAGCAGTTCTTC. Together with reference TRBV28 and TRBJ2-1, the CDR3 gives the full variable domain: DVKVTQSSRYLVKRTGEKVFLECVQDMDHENMFWYRQDPGLGLRLIYFSYDVKMKEKGDIPEGYSVSREKKERFSLILESASTNQTSMYLCASSFSSGDYNEQFFGPGTRLTVL.

The rearrangement links TRBV28 to TRBJ1-5; D may be TRBD1 (6 bases). V lost 3 bases and J lost 2, with 14 bases in between. In germline, CDR1 is MDHEN, CDR2 SYDVKM. The CDR3 is made up of 16 amino acids. The CDR3 sequence: CASSLGGRVGNQPQHF. The CDR3 nucleotides are TGTGCCAGCAGTTTGGGGGGGCGAGTGGGCAATCAGCCCCAGCATTTT.

This chain links TRBV21-1 with TRBJ2-3; the table gives TRBD2 as D, unverified against the DNA. TRBV21-1 is recorded as a pseudogene. CDR3 length: 15 residues. CDR3 sequence: CASSKEVSCTDTQYF. The CDR3 bases are TGTGCCAGCAGCAAAGAAGTAAGCTGCACAGATACGCAGTATTTT.

This sequence joins TRBV10-1 and TRBJ2-3; 12 bases map to TRBD1. Germline values: CDR1 WNHNN, CDR2 SYGVQD (reference sequence). The CDR3 runs to 15 residues. The V gene end was trimmed by 3 bases and the J gene end by 4 bases; junction bases not matched to a gene: 2. This CDR3 reads CASSEGTGGPDTQYF. CDR3 bases: TGCGCCAGCAGTGAAGGGACAGGGGGCCCAGATACGCAGTATTTT.

This clone has a single count. The V call is TRBV18, the J call TRBJ1-4; 8 nucleotides line up with TRBD1. Trimming at V came to 4 bases and at J to 4 bases, leaving 2 bases not matched to a gene. Germline CDR1 KGHSH, CDR2 LQKENI. This CDR3 has 14 residues. The CDR3 sequence is CASSRGQVNEKLFF. The CDR3 DNA reads as TGTGCCAGCTCACGGGGACAGGTTAATGAAAAACTGTTTTTT.

This chain joins TRBV14 and TRBJ2-7, with D perhaps TRBD1 (6 bases). Germline values: CDR1 SGHDN, CDR2 FVKESK. V was clipped by 0 bases and J by 0 bases, with 24 bases between them. This CDR3 is 20 amino acids long. Written as DNA, the CDR3 is TGTGCCAGCAGCCAAGAAGGGGGACACCTTACCAACCCTTCCTCCTACGAGCAGTACTTC. Amino acids: CASSQEGGHLTNPSSYEQYF.